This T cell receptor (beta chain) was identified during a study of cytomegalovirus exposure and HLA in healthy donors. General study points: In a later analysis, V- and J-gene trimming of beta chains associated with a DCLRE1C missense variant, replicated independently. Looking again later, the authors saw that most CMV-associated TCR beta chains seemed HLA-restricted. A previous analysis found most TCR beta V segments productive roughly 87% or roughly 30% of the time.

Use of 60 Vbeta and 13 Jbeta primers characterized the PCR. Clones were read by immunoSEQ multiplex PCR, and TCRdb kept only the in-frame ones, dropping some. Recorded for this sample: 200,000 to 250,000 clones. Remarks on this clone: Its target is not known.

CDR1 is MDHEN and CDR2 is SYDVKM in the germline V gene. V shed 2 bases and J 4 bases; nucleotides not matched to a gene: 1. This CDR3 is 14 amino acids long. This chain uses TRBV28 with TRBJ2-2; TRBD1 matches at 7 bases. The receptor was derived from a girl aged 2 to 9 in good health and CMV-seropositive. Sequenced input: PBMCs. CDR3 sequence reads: CASSLHRGTGELFF. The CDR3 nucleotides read TGTGCCAGCAGTTTACACAGGGGCACCGGGGAGCTGTTTTTT.